This T cell receptor beta chain derives from a study of cytomegalovirus exposure and HLA in healthy donors. Looking at the study overall: The 120 validation repertoires matched the roughly 650 first-cohort repertoires in platform, a later analysis reported.

Findings and limits, study-wide: Both high specificity and high sensitivity reportedly marked the classifier's diagnosis of cytomegalovirus status. Among TCR sequences, most were rare, though some public TCRs appeared in many donors.

Clones were sequenced by immunoSEQ multiplex PCR, and TCRdb holds only the in-frame ones, with some missing. Among about 140,000 clones, approximately 84% were seen once, and the ten largest hold roughly 30%. The donors were in the approximately 130-subject validation cohort; that cohort was separate from the approximately 670-subject first cohort. A remark on this clone: As yet, its antigen is unknown.

CDR1 is SGHVS, CDR2 FQNEAQ, per germline. Trimming cost V 3 bases and J 1 base; bases outside gene matches: 7. The CDR3 is 17 residues long. This receptor was obtained from a man aged 25-45 years in good health and CMV-seropositive. The specimen was PBMCs. The rearrangement links TRBV7-8 to TRBJ2-1; TRBD1 agrees at 9 bases. Written as DNA, the CDR3 is TGTGCCAGCAGCTTGGGGTGGACAGGGGCGTCCTACAATGAGCAGTTCTTC. Translated: CASSLGWTGASYNEQFF.